This passage covers 32 T cell receptor beta chains from one sample sequenced in a study of blood T cell repertoires in COVID-19. This table comes from immunoSEQ multiplex PCR, and its TCRdb copy is limited to in-frame clones, with some not included. The sample has approximately 94,000 clones; about 90% are singletons. Sequencing input: peripheral blood. The receptors derive from a man under 40 in a cohort sampled during active COVID-19.

The chain is built from TRBV2 and TRBJ2-5; 10 nucleotides line up with TRBD2. V was clipped by 7 bases and J by 1 base; unmatched bases: 6. CDR1 and CDR2 (germline): SNHLY, FYNNEI. This CDR3 contains 15 residues. The CDR3 bases are TGTGCCAGCATCTGGACTAGCGGTCTCCAAGAGACCCAGTACTTC. Its translation: CASIWTSGLQETQYF.

The chain combines TRBV5-1 with TRBJ2-1; D is uncertain. This CDR3 has 14 residues. V lost 0 bases to trimming and J lost 0 bases, with 4 bases between them. Germline CDR1 and CDR2: SGHRS and YFSETQ. DNA of the CDR3: TGCGCCAGCAGCTTGGAGAGCTCCTACAATGAGCAGTTCTTC. Translation gives CASSLESSYNEQFF.

The chain couples TRBV18 to TRBJ2-7; 7 nucleotides agree with TRBD1. The germline V gene has CDR1 KGHSH and CDR2 LQKENI. Germline trimming cut 1 base from V and 13 bases from J; bases unmatched to any gene: 13. This CDR3 contains 14 residues. The CDR3 coding sequence is TGTGCCAGCTCACCACAAGGGGACAGTAAAGGGGCTTACTTC. Protein: CASSPQGDSKGAYF.

The CDR3 DNA sequence: TGTGCCAGCAGACGACAGGGAGGAAACACCATATATTTT. Translation: CASRRQGGNTIYF. This chain connects TRBV7-9 to TRBJ1-3, with TRBD1 matching 7 bases. CDR3 length: 13 residues. The V gene end was trimmed by 6 bases and the J gene end by 4 bases; junction bases not matched to a gene: 3. CDR1 is SEHNR and CDR2 is FQNEAQ in the germline V gene (reference sequence).

The chain is built from TRBV7-2 and TRBJ2-3, with 8 bases aligning to TRBD1. The J segment lost 5 bases and the V segment lost 6 bases, leaving 7 bases of the junction unmatched. This CDR3 has 14 amino acids. Germline lookup yields CDR1 SGHTA and CDR2 FQGNSA. CDR3 coding DNA: TGTGCCAGCAGGTTGACAGGGGTGGGAGATACGCAGTATTTT. Protein product: CASRLTGVGDTQYF.

J is TRBJ2-7 and V is TRBV4-3, with 9 bases fitting TRBD2. CDR1 and CDR2 (germline): LGHNA, YSLEER. This CDR3 has 15 amino acids. Losses at the gene ends were 3 bases for V and 4 bases for J; bases not matched to a gene: 7. CDR3 in amino acids: CASSQMAGGSYEQYF. Written as DNA, the CDR3 is TGCGCCAGCAGCCAGATGGCGGGGGGGTCTTACGAGCAGTACTTC.

The chain recombines TRBV5-1 with TRBJ2-2; D may be TRBD1 (6 bases). The CDR3 covers 17 residues. Trimming removed 0 bases at V and 1 base at J, with 13 bases between. Germline values: CDR1 SGHRS, CDR2 YFSETQ. CDR3 amino acids: CASSLEAQGKNTGELFF. The CDR3 nucleotides are TGCGCCAGCAGCTTGGAGGCCCAGGGGAAGAACACCGGGGAGCTGTTTTTT. Based on the CDR3 plus reference TRBV5-1 and TRBJ2-2, the full variable domain is KAGVTQTPRYLIKTRGQQVTLSCSPISGHRSVSWYQQTPGQGLQFLFEYFSETQRNKGNFPGRFSGRQFSNSRSEMNVSTLELGDSALYLCASSLEAQGKNTGELFFGEGSRLTVL.

V gene TRBV12-5 combines with J gene TRBJ2-7, with 12 nucleotides matching TRBD1. The CDR3 length is 13 residues. The ends lost 6 bases at V and 6 bases at J; junction bases unmatched: 3. The V gene's germline CDR1 is LGHNT and CDR2 FRNRAP. The CDR3, as DNA: TGTGCTAGTGGGACGGGACAGGGGGCCGAGCAGTACTTC. Translation gives CASGTGQGAEQYF.

This chain connects TRBV7-2 to TRBJ2-1; TRBD1 might be the D (5 bases). Germline V gene data show CDR1 as SGHTA and CDR2 as FQGNSA. V was cut by 8 bases and J by 1 base, with 15 bases left in between. CDR3 size: 15 residues. The CDR3 is CASFFWGESYNEQFF. The CDR3, as DNA: TGTGCCAGCTTCTTTTGGGGCGAATCCTACAATGAGCAGTTCTTC.

The V gene is TRBV29-1, the J gene TRBJ1-2; 7 bases agree with TRBD1. Germline V gene data show CDR1 as SQVTM and CDR2 as ANQGSEA. Trimming took 6 bases from V and 2 from J; bases not matched to a gene: 3. The length of the CDR3 is 12 residues. This CDR3 is CSVPGQNYGYTF. DNA for the CDR3: TGCAGCGTCCCGGGACAGAACTATGGCTACACCTTC. Using reference TRBV29-1 and TRBJ1-2 for the parts outside the CDR3, the full variable domain is SAVISQKPSRDICQRGTSLTIQCQVDSQVTMMFWYRQQPGQSLTLIATANQGSEATYESGFVIDKFPISRPNLTFSTLTVSNMSPEDSSIYLCSVPGQNYGYTFGSGTRLTVV.

Only one count was recorded for this clone. The V call is TRBV30, the J call TRBJ1-1, with TRBD1 matching 8 bases. Germline V gene data show CDR1 as GTSNPN and CDR2 as SVGIG (reference sequence). CDR3 size: 15 residues. V trimming: 1 base; J trimming: 1 base; junction bases outside the gene matches: 5. This CDR3 reads CAWSEWDRTNTEAFF. In nucleotides, the CDR3 is TGTGCCTGGAGTGAATGGGACAGGACGAACACTGAAGCTTTCTTT.

The rearrangement links TRBV5-1 to TRBJ1-1; 9 bases match TRBD1. Trimming removed 4 bases from V and 2 bases from J; junction bases left unmatched: 3. Germline V gives CDR1 SGHRS, CDR2 YFSETQ. The length of the CDR3 is 14 residues. In DNA form, the CDR3 reads TGCGCCAGCAGCGTGGACAGGGGAAACACTGAAGCTTTCTTT. This encodes CASSVDRGNTEAFF.

V gene TRBV5-1 combines with J gene TRBJ2-1, with TRBD1 matching 7 bases. The CDR3 is 13 residues long. J lost 12 bases, V lost 0 bases, and 6 bases had no gene match. CDR1 is SGHRS and CDR2 is YFSETQ in the germline V gene. The DNA of the CDR3 is TGCGCCAGCAGCTTGGCAGAAGACAGGGCGCAGTTCTTC. Its protein is CASSLAEDRAQFF.

This rearrangement joins TRBV7-9 to TRBJ2-3, with 10 bases that match TRBD2. The V segment lost 2 bases and the J segment 6 bases; nucleotides outside the gene matches: 5. Germline V gives CDR1 SEHNR, CDR2 FQNEAQ (reference sequence). The CDR3 length is 15 residues. The CDR3 DNA reads as TGTGCCAGCAGCTTAAATAGCGGGGGGTGGGATACGCAGTATTTT. It specifies CASSLNSGGWDTQYF.

The CDR3: CAWSRQPFNYGYTF. The CDR3 DNA sequence: TGTGCCTGGAGCCGACAGCCTTTTAACTATGGCTACACCTTC. This chain connects TRBV30 to TRBJ1-2; D perhaps matches TRBD1 (5 bases). V was pared by 3 bases and J by 1 base, with 12 bases between. This CDR3 has 14 residues. In germline, CDR1 is GTSNPN, CDR2 SVGIG (reference sequence).

This chain's CDR3 is CASTPIDRETEAFF. For the CDR3, the DNA is TGTGCCAGTACCCCCATAGACAGGGAAACTGAAGCTTTCTTT. The chain links TRBV19 to TRBJ1-1, with 7 bases that match TRBD1. Germline lookup yields CDR1 LNHDA and CDR2 SQIVND (reference sequence). The CDR3 loop spans 14 amino acids. The ends lost 7 bases at V and 5 bases at J; junction bases unmatched: 10.

The V and J genes are TRBV20-1 and TRBJ2-1; 8 nucleotides align to TRBD1. Germline V gene lookup returns CDR1 DFQATT and CDR2 SNEGSKA (reference sequence). This CDR3 is built from 16 residues. The trim removed 4 bases at V and 7 bases at J, leaving 15 bases unmatched. The CDR3 nucleotides read TGCAGTGCTATTGACACAGACAGGGGTAGTAGGAATGAGCAGTTCTTC. Residues: CSAIDTDRGSRNEQFF.

The genes are TRBV29-1 and TRBJ1-2, with D perhaps matching TRBD1 (6 bases). The CDR3 loop spans 15 amino acids. Germline V gene sequence: CDR1 SQVTM, CDR2 ANQGSEA. Trimming removed 1 base from V and 5 bases from J, with 17 bases in between. DNA for the CDR3: TGCAGCGTTGAAGGAACCCTAGGGGGGGCATATGGCTACACCTTC. It specifies CSVEGTLGGAYGYTF.

This clone has only a few counts. CDR3 bases: TGTGCCAGCAGCCAGCAGAGGTCTGACACAGATACGCAGTATTTT. Its protein is CASSQQRSDTDTQYF. This sequence joins TRBV3-1 (or the pseudogene TRBV3-2) and TRBJ2-3; D is uncertain. With 3 bases removed from V and 2 bases from J, the gap between germline ends came to 12 bases. Looked up from germline, CDR1 is LGHDT and CDR2 is YNNKEL (reference sequence). The CDR3 is 15 residues long.

This chain connects TRBV6-5 to TRBJ1-2, with D possibly TRBD1 on 5 matching bases. CDR1 MNHEY and CDR2 SVGAGI come from the germline V gene. The V end lost 2 bases, the J end lost 6 bases, and 16 bases lay between the germline ends. The CDR3 is 15 amino acids. This chain's CDR3 is CASSYESRGADGYTF. Written as DNA, the CDR3 is TGTGCCAGCAGTTACGAATCACGCGGGGCGGATGGCTACACCTTC.

This clone was picked up one time. The V and J genes are TRBV4-2 and TRBJ2-3; the D gene is possibly TRBD1 (6 bases). CDR1 is LGHNA and CDR2 is YNFKEQ in the germline V gene. The CDR3 has 16 amino acids. The V gene lost 0 bases and the J gene lost 4 bases, with 14 bases spanning the gap. The CDR3 loop reads CASSQDRDKNADTQYF. The CDR3 DNA sequence: TGTGCCAGCAGCCAAGACCGGGACAAAAACGCAGATACGCAGTATTTT.

This sequence joins TRBV5-4 and TRBJ1-2, with 7 nucleotides matching TRBD1. Unmatched junction bases numbered 9, after V lost 1 base and J lost 6 bases. The germline CDR1 and CDR2 sequences are SGHNT and YYREEE (reference sequence). The CDR3 consists of 15 residues. CDR3 DNA sequence: TGTGCCAGCAGCTTGAGGTCAGGGGGAGTTGATGGCTACACCTTC. Its protein is CASSLRSGGVDGYTF.

The chain links TRBV5-5 to TRBJ2-7, with unresolved D. The germline gives CDR1 SGHKS, CDR2 YYEKEE (reference sequence). The CDR3 is 15 residues long. Trimming removed 0 bases at V and 1 base at J, with 11 bases between. Written as DNA, the CDR3 is TGTGCCAGCAGCTTGGCCCTTGGCAGGTCCTACGAGCAGTACTTC. This encodes CASSLALGRSYEQYF.

J is TRBJ1-5 and V is TRBV6-6; 8 positions agree with TRBD1. From germline, CDR1 is MNHNY and CDR2 SVGAGI (reference sequence). The ends lost 6 bases at V and 6 bases at J; junction bases unmatched: 1. The CDR3 consists of 12 residues. CDR3 region: CASRDRVQPQHF. DNA for the CDR3: TGTGCCAGCAGGGACAGGGTTCAGCCCCAGCATTTT.

The chain carries TRBV2 and TRBJ2-3; 12 bases match TRBD2. CDR1 SNHLY and CDR2 FYNNEI come from the germline V gene. The trim removed 7 bases at V and 6 bases at J, leaving 8 bases unmatched. This CDR3 has 15 amino acids. The CDR3 sequence is CASITGLAGSDTQYF. The CDR3 nucleotides read TGTGCCAGCATTACAGGACTAGCGGGGTCGGATACGCAGTATTTT.

The rearrangement joins TRBV23-1 to TRBJ1-5; D remains unclear. TRBV23-1 is given ORF status, its function remaining uncertain. Trimming cost V 4 bases and J 5 bases, with 15 bases left between them. This CDR3 has 15 residues. The DNA for the CDR3 is TGCGCCAGCAGTCGTCCCGGGATGATTTATCAGCCCCAGCATTTT. It specifies CASSRPGMIYQPQHF.

The V and J genes are TRBV10-3 and TRBJ2-3, with 10 nucleotides matching TRBD2. Trimming took 10 bases from V and 3 from J; bases not matched to a gene: 7. This CDR3 contains 14 residues. CDR1 is ENHRY and CDR2 is SYGVKD in the germline V gene. Here the CDR3 reads CATAGGQGTDTQYF. The CDR3 DNA follows: TGTGCCACAGCGGGGGGGCAGGGGACAGATACGCAGTATTTT.

The chain couples TRBV7-9 to TRBJ1-2, with 9 bases fitting TRBD1. The length of the CDR3 is 13 residues. From germline, CDR1 is SEHNR and CDR2 FQNEAQ (reference sequence). J gave up 6 bases and V 1 base, and 0 bases lay outside the gene matches. The CDR3 DNA sequence: TGTGCCAGCAGCTTAGACAGGGGGCATGGCTACACCTTC. It is translated as CASSLDRGHGYTF.

The count of this clone is one. This chain uses TRBV9 with TRBJ1-1, with 7 nucleotides matching TRBD1. Looked up from germline, CDR1 is SGDLS and CDR2 is YYNGEE. The V and J ends lost 5 bases and 7 bases, in that order; junction bases with no gene match: 17. The CDR3 has 16 amino acids. The CDR3 spells CASRERGTAPGGEAFF. CDR3 sequence (DNA): TGTGCCAGCAGGGAAAGAGGGACAGCCCCTGGGGGTGAAGCTTTCTTT.

Comment on this clone: This sample also contains other DNA sequences that code for the same CDR3. The genes are TRBV20-1 and TRBJ1-1; 7 bases are a match to TRBD1. The germline gives CDR1 DFQATT, CDR2 SNEGSKA (reference sequence). This CDR3 is built from 11 residues. After removal of 6 bases from V and 5 bases from J, the junction contained 3 bases not matched to a gene. The CDR3 reads CSARQGTEAFF. The DNA of the CDR3 is TGCAGTGCCAGACAGGGTACTGAAGCTTTCTTT.

The chain is built from TRBV7-9 and TRBJ1-2; 7 nucleotides match TRBD1. This CDR3 comprises 12 residues. V gave up 4 bases and J gave up 5 bases; unmatched junction bases: 1. Per the germline V gene, CDR1 is SEHNR and CDR2 is FQNEAQ (reference sequence). The CDR3 loop reads CASSSTGYGYTF. The CDR3 bases are TGTGCCAGCAGCTCGACAGGGTATGGCTACACCTTC. Drawing the rest from reference TRBV7-9 and TRBJ1-2, the complete variable domain is DTGVSQNPRHKITKRGQNVTFRCDPISEHNRLYWYRQTLGQGPEFLTYFQNEAQLEKSRLLSDRFSAERPKGSFSTLEIQRTEQGDSAMYLCASSSTGYGYTFGSGTRLTVV.

The chain uses TRBV12-3 or TRBV12-4 and TRBJ2-7, with TRBD1 as a possible D gene (5 bases). V was cut by 6 bases and J by 6 bases, with 15 bases left in between. The CDR3 has 13 amino acids. DNA of the CDR3: TGTGCCAGCAGCCCCGGTTCTCAGGGCGAGCAGTACTTC. Protein sequence: CASSPGSQGEQYF.